One sample yielded the 14 T cell receptor beta chains listed below, sequenced in a study of read filtering for tumor transcriptome and immune sequencing. Molecular barcoded adaptors covering alpha/delta and beta/gamma chains were used on 400 to 450 ng RNA. TCRdb itself ran the reads through MiXCR, one entry per CDR3 protein. The top ten hold 15% of the sample, which has tens of thousands of distinct CDR3 sequences, roughly 18% seen once. Sequencing was performed on a population of CD138-negative cells sorted from bone marrow. These TCRs come from a donor aged 40 or older with multiple myeloma.

Many counts were recorded for this clonotype. J is TRBJ2-2 and V is TRBV18; D gene ambiguous. Trimming removed 3 bases at V and 0 bases at J, with 8 bases between. Germline V gene lookup returns CDR1 KGHSH and CDR2 LQKENI. This CDR3 is 15 amino acids long. The CDR3 sequence: CASSPGSANTGELFF. The CDR3 nucleotides are TGTGCCAGCTCACCTGGCAGCGCGAACACCGGGGAGCTGTTTTTT.

This clonotype was recorded at least ten times. This sequence joins TRBV15 and TRBJ2-3, with TRBD2 matching 10 bases. CDR3 length equals 16 residues. CDR1 LNHNV and CDR2 YYDKDF come from the germline V gene (reference sequence). Losses at the gene ends were 3 bases for V and 4 bases for J; bases not matched to a gene: 7. DNA for the CDR3: TGTGCCACCAGCAGGGGCCCCGGGACTAGCGCAGATACGCAGTATTTT. Protein product: CATSRGPGTSADTQYF.

This clonotype was counted ten times or more. The rearrangement links TRBV7-9 to TRBJ1-1; D remains unclear. CDR1 is SEHNR and CDR2 is FQNEAQ in the germline V gene (reference sequence). The CDR3 has 11 amino acids. The CDR3 protein is CATGMNTEAFF. The CDR3 DNA follows: TGTGCTACTGGAATGAACACTGAAGCTTTCTTT.

The sample holds many counts of this clonotype. This chain connects TRBV6-6 to TRBJ1-5; no clear D gene. CDR3 size: 13 residues. Germline V lookup: CDR1 MNHNY, CDR2 SVGAGI (reference sequence). V lost 7 bases and J 2 bases, leaving 9 bases between the germline ends. Here the CDR3 DNA reads TGTGCCAGCACCGTCAATGGCAATCAGCCCCAGCATTTT. Residues: CASTVNGNQPQHF.

This clonotype showed up many times. V gene TRBV7-3 combines with J gene TRBJ2-3, with 9 bases lining up with TRBD2. CDR3 length: 16 amino acids. V lost 2 bases and J lost 2; bases outside the gene matches: 5. Per germline, CDR1 SGHTA and CDR2 FQGTGA. The CDR3 here is CASSLRTSGYTDTQYF. The CDR3 coding sequence is TGTGCCAGCAGCTTACGAACTAGCGGGTACACAGATACGCAGTATTTT.

Relative to its sample, this clonotype is medium-sized (0.01 to 0.1%). The rearrangement links TRBV5-4 to TRBJ2-1, with 8 bases identical to TRBD2. The length of the CDR3 is 15 residues. V trimming: 4 bases; J trimming: 3 bases; junction bases outside the gene matches: 6. CDR1 and CDR2 (germline): SGHNT, YYREEE (reference sequence). This chain's CDR3 is CASSPRREDYNEQFF. CDR3 nucleotide sequence: TGTGCCAGCAGCCCTCGGCGGGAGGACTACAATGAGCAGTTCTTC.

This clonotype has at least ten counts. The V call is TRBV7-9, the J call TRBJ1-2, with D perhaps TRBD1 (6 bases). Germline loops: CDR1 SEHNR, CDR2 FQNEAQ (reference sequence). This CDR3 is 18 amino acids long. With 4 bases removed from V and 2 bases from J, the gap between germline ends came to 23 bases. The CDR3 loop is CASSSLTPQTGSNYGYTF. The DNA of the CDR3 is TGTGCCAGCAGCTCCCTCACCCCACAAACAGGGTCCAACTATGGCTACACCTTC.

Many counts were recorded for this clonotype. The chain has TRBV2 and TRBJ2-2, with D perhaps assigned TRBD1 or TRBD2 (5 bases each). The CDR3 is made up of 13 amino acids. V was clipped by 5 bases and J by 8 bases, with 12 bases between them. CDR1 is SNHLY, CDR2 FYNNEI, per germline. CDR3 DNA: TGTGCCAGCAGTTATGGGACCCCTGGGGAGCTGTTTTTT. Translated, it gives CASSYGTPGELFF.

About this clonotype itself: This sequence may be a read error, since a much larger clone differs from it by one base. The CDR3 sequence: CSVESPGLPIYF. CDR3 nucleotide sequence: TGCAGCGTTGAGAGTCCGGGGTTACCCATATATTTT. The chain employs TRBV29-1 and TRBJ1-3; D not resolved. Trimming pared 3 bases from V and 11 bases from J, leaving 14 bases between. The CDR3 covers 12 residues. Germline V gene lookup returns CDR1 SQVTM and CDR2 ANQGSEA. The variable domain in full, completed from reference TRBV29-1 and TRBJ1-3, reads SAVISQKPSRDICQRGTSLTIQCQVDSQVTMMFWYRQQPGQSLTLIATANQGSEATYESGFVIDKFPISRPNLTFSTLTVSNMSPEDSSIYLCSVESPGLPIYFGEGSWLTVV.

This clonotype appeared many times. The CDR3 DNA is TGCGCCAGCAGCTTGGGGGGGCGACAGGGCCTCGCCTACAATGAGCAGTTCTTC. It yields the protein CASSLGGRQGLAYNEQFF. The rearrangement joins TRBV5-1 to TRBJ2-1; 7 bases map to TRBD1. There are 18 residues in the CDR3. CDR1 is SGHRS, CDR2 YFSETQ, per germline. V lost 0 bases, J lost 2 bases, and 11 bases stayed unmatched.

This clonotype was seen only once. J is TRBJ2-2 and V is TRBV7-6, with D unresolved. Germline assignment: CDR1 SGHVS and CDR2 FNYEAQ. The CDR3 consists of 13 residues. The V and J ends lost 7 bases and 4 bases respectively, with 10 bases between them. CDR3 protein: CASNFGVTGELFF. DNA for the CDR3: TGTGCCAGCAACTTCGGCGTCACCGGGGAGCTGTTTTTT.

Here the CDR3 reads CSASRGRGTRELFF. The CDR3 coding sequence is TGCAGCGCGTCCAGGGGGCGGGGAACCAGGGAGCTGTTTTTT. V is TRBV29-1 and J is TRBJ2-2; the match to TRBD1 covers 8 bases. V was pared by 7 bases and J by 9 bases, with 13 bases of the junction left unmatched. Germline-derived CDR1 and CDR2 are SQVTM and ANQGSEA. The CDR3 is made up of 14 amino acids.

This clonotype appeared once. Without the conserved terminal phenylalanine or tryptophan, this CDR3 likely stems from a read error. V gene TRBV19 combines with J gene TRBJ2-5, with a possible D match to TRBD2 (6 bases). The CDR3 loop spans 15 amino acids. Germline V CDR1 and CDR2: LNHDA, SQIVND (reference sequence). The CDR3 loop is CASSTGEVGQETQYI. The CDR3 bases are TGCGCCAGTAGTACGGGGGAGGTGGGCCAAGAGACCCAGTACATC.

Note on this clonotype: Because it lacks the conserved phenylalanine or tryptophan at the end, this CDR3 is likely a read error. V gene TRBV12-3 or TRBV12-4 combines with J gene TRBJ2-1; D perhaps matches TRBD2 (6 bases). CDR3 size: 15 residues. V was trimmed by 3 bases and J by 8 bases, leaving 17 bases between them. This CDR3 reads CASSFRTIGRDEQFL. CDR3 nucleotide sequence: TGTGCCAGCAGTTTCAGGACTATCGGGAGAGATGAGCAGTTCTTG.